This T cell receptor beta chain was identified during a study of CD8 T cells in Susac syndrome. RNA amounts of roughly 0.45 to 1 ug underwent reverse transcription with random hexamers. TCRdb reprocessed the immunoSEQ multiplex PCR reads with MiXCR, giving one entry per CDR3 protein. Among about 150,000 distinct CDR3 sequences listed, 90% to 97% were seen once. Germline-derived CDR1 and CDR2 are MNHEY and SVGAGI. Losses at the gene ends were 2 bases for V and 3 bases for J; bases not matched to a gene: 4. The length of the CDR3 is 14 residues. The sequence came from a human donor with Susac syndrome. The source material was CD4+ T cells from PBMCs. V is TRBV6-5 and J is TRBJ2-7; TRBD1 matches at 7 bases. CDR3 nucleotide sequence: TGTGCCAGCAGTTACAGAGGGGACAGCTACGAGCAGTACTTC. This translates into CASSYRGDSYEQYF.